The T cell receptor (beta chain) described here comes from a study of blood T cell repertoires in COVID-19 (dated by TCRdb to about 2020). Concerning the study at large: The collaborator samples originated in the United States, Italy and Spain and spanned the acute and convalescent phases of COVID-19. The prospective study material was composed of cDNA or gDNA derived from T cells, B-cell-depleted T cells, or PBMCs. The dataset comprised deeply sampled blood TCRbeta repertoires from subjects exposed to, actively infected with, or recovered from COVID-19. The repertoires were released in a freely available public database intended as a resource for research on the immune response to SARS-CoV-2. Samples were obtained from the ongoing ImmuneRACE study (first 160 participants) and from about 1,300 subjects provided by 6 global collaborators. Sample metadata almost always included a de-identified subject ID, COVID-19 status, age in years and sex. Where available, HLA class I and class II types were taken from metadata supplied by the sample provider and were not determined by assay-based typing. The paper's findings and limits, for the study overall: Clinical and demographic metadata were provided uncurated, with the amount varying by source and participant.

Whole blood was collected in K2EDTA tubes by collaborating institutions according to the institutions' own protocols. For TCRbeta analysis, collaborators shipped samples in one of three forms: frozen whole blood, isolated PBMCs, or DNA extracted from either of those sample types. The immunoSEQ Assay, a bias-controlled multiplex PCR, was used to amplify TCRbeta CDR3 regions from genomic DNA. The study's own analysis went as follows. Within the assay, amplification of reference gene primers was used to estimate how many nucleated cells each sample contained. To quantify the absolute abundance of each unique TCRbeta CDR3 rearrangement, sequence reads were collapsed and filtered. For each sample, productive Simpson clonality was calculated as the square root of Simpson's diversity index across productive rearrangements. TCRdb stores this immuneACCESS table with in-frame sequences only. Part of the clones is absent; in the studies checked, under half of the shortfall reflects unresolved V genes, and no reason is known for the rest. D and trimming come from the DNA, and the V and J calls and clone size come from that table. The table for this sample lists 190,000 or so clones; around 86% of them were counted only once. Less than 3.5% of the sample comes from the top ten.

V is cut back by 4 bases and J by 0 bases, with 13 bases in the junction unmatched. The germline V gene encodes CDR1 SGDLS and CDR2 YYNGEE. The CDR3 measures 18 amino acids from cysteine to phenylalanine. The CDR3 DNA has 54 bases and is translated from base 1. Concerning this clone itself: It has no known antigen specificity. Per-base quality was not reported, and no clone a single base away is much larger than it.

Sequencing used peripheral blood. The chain uses TRBV9 and TRBJ1-3; 7 junctional bases match TRBD1. The sequence was collected from a man aged 35-49 years with active or convalescent COVID-19. The nucleotide sequence reads TGTGCCAGCAGCCCACCCCCTCGGACAGGCTTCTCTGGAAACACCATATATTTT. It is translated as CASSPPPRTGFSGNTIYF.